These 3 T cell receptor beta chains were all obtained from the same sample, sequenced in a study of tumor and adjacent non-tumor tissue in lung cancer. This sample's RNA came from whole unsorted tissue. Three rounds of nested PCR, following a modified ARM-PCR protocol, produced the TCRbeta library. In TCRdb, the multiplex PCR reads were re-called with MiXCR into one record per CDR3 protein. The data contain about 200,000 distinct CDR3 sequences, 70% to 75% of them singletons. Sequencing was performed on lung tumor tissue. The receptors stem from a man aged 55 to 70 with non-small cell lung cancer.

This clonotype came up once. An end of the junction differs from the germline gene, which may be a read error. CDR3 nucleotides: TGTGCCAGCAGCTTAATCCCCGAGGCCCCCAAAGGCCACGAGCAGTATTTC. It translates to CASSLIPEAPKGHEQYF. J is TRBJ2-7 and V is TRBV11-2, with D unresolved. The V gene's germline CDR1 is SGHAT and CDR2 FQNNGV. The CDR3 contains 17 residues.

This clonotype was seen once. One end of the junction does not line up with germline, which may come from a read error. This rearrangement joins TRBV5-6 to TRBJ2-3; 12 bases fit TRBD2. The CDR3 covers 16 residues. Germline lookup yields CDR1 SGHDT and CDR2 YYEEEE. CDR3 sequence (DNA): TGTGTCAGCAGCTTCGGGACTAGCGGGTACCCAGATACGCAGTATTTT. This codes for CVSSFGTSGYPDTQYF.

This clonotype appeared a few times. The gene calls are TRBV20-1 and TRBJ1-1; TRBD1 matches at 12 bases. CDR1 and CDR2 from the germline V gene are DFQATT and SNEGSKA (reference sequence). The CDR3 runs 16 residues. V shed 3 bases and J 5 bases; nucleotides not matched to a gene: 10. The CDR3 here is CSARGPGQGALTEAFF. The CDR3 DNA reads as TGCAGTGCTAGGGGGCCGGGACAGGGGGCTTTGACTGAAGCTTTCTTT.